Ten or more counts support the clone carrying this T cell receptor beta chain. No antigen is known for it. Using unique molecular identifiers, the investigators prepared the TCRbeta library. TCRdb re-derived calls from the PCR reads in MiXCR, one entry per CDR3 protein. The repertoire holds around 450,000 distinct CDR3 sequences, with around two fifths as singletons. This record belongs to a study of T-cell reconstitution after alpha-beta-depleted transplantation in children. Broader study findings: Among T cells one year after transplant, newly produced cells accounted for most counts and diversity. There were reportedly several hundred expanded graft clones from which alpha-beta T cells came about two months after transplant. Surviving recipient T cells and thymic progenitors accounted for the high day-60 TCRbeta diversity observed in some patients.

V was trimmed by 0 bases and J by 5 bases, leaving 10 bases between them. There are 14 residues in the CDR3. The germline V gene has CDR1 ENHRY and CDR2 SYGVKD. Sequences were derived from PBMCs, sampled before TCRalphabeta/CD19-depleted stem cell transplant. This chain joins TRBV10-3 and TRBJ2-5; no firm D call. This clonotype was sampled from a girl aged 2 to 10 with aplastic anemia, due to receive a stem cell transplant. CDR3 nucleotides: TGTGCCATCAGTGAGTCGTCAAACCGGGAGACCCAGTACTTC. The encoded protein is CAISESSNRETQYF.